What follows is one T cell receptor beta chain and its context. Which antigen it targets is not known. No base qualities exist here, and no much larger clone lies one base off it. This specimen belongs to a study of cytomegalovirus exposure and HLA in healthy donors (dated by TCRdb to about 2017). Some background on the complete study: According to an earlier analysis of several hundred of the donors, about 179 million T cells yielded 120 million or so unique TCR beta sequences and around 280 Gb of sequence data. An early release that covered roughly 600 HLA-typed donors contained around 330 gigabases of sequencing data and roughly 84 million unique TCR sequences. The genetic ancestry cluster associated with self-reported Caucasian donors included around 76% of the approximately 400 genotyped donors. The study was designed to test whether signatures of past pathogen exposure could be identified by cataloging public T cell receptors. The study used immunosequencing to profile the T cell repertoires of 666 subjects and linked those repertoires to cytomegalovirus serostatus. A separate validation cohort of more than 100 different subjects was used in addition to the roughly 700-subject first cohort. High-throughput TCR immunosequencing, statistical association of individual TCRs with disease status, and machine learning were combined to predict cytomegalovirus infection status. To study patterns of TCR occurrence, a later analysis re-analyzed previously published TCR beta repertoires from 650 to 750 donors and added high-resolution HLA genotyping. The later analysis used no new phenotypic data to find candidate immune exposures, relying instead on TCR beta sequences and their occurrence across donors. An earlier analysis of fewer than 700 of the donors applied high-throughput TCR beta sequencing to assess whether each TCR beta V gene segment acted as functional or pseudogenic. Alongside the repertoire data, information on donor age, sex, ethnicity and CMV serostatus was compiled. A later genetic analysis used genome-wide SNP genotypes for about 60% of the roughly 700 donors, treating that subset as a discovery cohort. All discovery cohort repertoires had been generated on a single sequencing platform. Class I and class II HLA loci were covered by the typing at four-digit resolution. The number of donors typed differed by locus, with 629-630 for A, B, C, DRB1 and DQB1, around 560 for DQA1, 600 to 610 for DPA1, and some 440 for DPB1. Roughly 5 DR-DQ haplotypes were handled as single units for association and clustering, since linkage in the cohort was strong. On average, 235,054 unique TCR beta nucleotide sequences were sequenced per donor among 300 to 500 genotyped donors of the cohort, with around 19% of those sequences being non-productive.

The method was the immunoSEQ multiplex PCR assay. For the multiplex PCR, a mixture combining 60 forward primers for TCR Vbeta segments and 13 reverse primers for TCR Jbeta segments was used. The CDR3 region of rearranged TCR beta genes was amplified from genomic DNA with a multiplex PCR assay. On the Illumina HiSeq System, the amplified TCR beta libraries were sequenced as 87-base-pair reads. The study's processing was this. Across the 670 or so repertoires, a later analysis counted tens of millions of unique TCR beta chains, 9.5 million to 12 million of which were shared by at least two donors. To remove PCR and sequencing errors, raw reads were error-corrected and collapsed into unique sequences using a nearest-neighbor algorithm that merged closely related sequences. CDR3 sequences were aligned to IMGT reference sequences to assign V, D and J gene segments. For a sequence to be retained, a match of at least six nucleotides was required to both a V gene segment and a J gene segment. A rearrangement was called productive if the CDR3 had no stop codons and remained in frame with V and J, and every other rearrangement was called non-productive. Following IMGT convention, CDR3 was defined as the stretch from the second conserved V-encoded cysteine up to the conserved J-encoded phenylalanine. The earlier analysis of fewer than 700 of the donors excluded sequences that lacked an unambiguous match to a single V gene segment. In an earlier analysis of around 590 of the donors, a V segment was called functional when productive rearrangements were above 56.7%, and segregating when the standard deviation between donors exceeded 5%. A statistical classification framework was built for diagnosing cytomegalovirus status from the catalog of TCR beta chain sequences. In a later analysis, V and J genes were assigned by comparing TCR nucleotide sequences against IMGT/GENE-DB human TR gene sequences. The TCRdist pipeline was used in a later analysis to assign CDR3 sequences and most-parsimonious VDJ recombination scenarios. In a later analysis, every TCR beta chain was defined by the combination of its CDR3 amino acid sequence and its V-gene family, and reads without a unique V-gene family were dropped. A later analysis removed over 500 highly shared, low-generation-probability nucleotide sequences to deal with suspected cross-contamination and a sequencing artifact. For each public chain, a later analysis derived a clonal expansion index from normalized ranks of inferred template counts within each repertoire. In a later analysis, generation probabilities were computed with a VDJ recombination model fitted to out-of-frame rearrangements, and the resulting probabilities were checked against IGoR. In a later analysis, hypergeometric tests were used to score TCR-TCR, TCR-HLA and TCR-CMV co-occurrence, with a repertoire-size bias correction applied to TCR pairs. False discovery rates were estimated in a later analysis by permuting HLA or CMV assignments 20 times. A later analysis grouped co-occurring TCRs with DBSCAN, adding TCRdist sequence similarity when clustering within HLA-allele-positive subsets. For co-occurrence clustering, repertoires with fewer than 30,000 or more than 120,000 public chains were excluded, along with 5 or 6 repertoires with anomalous nucleotide sharing. Held by TCRdb, this immuneACCESS table contains in-frame sequences only and omits some clones. Under half of the omission traces to an unresolved V gene where checked; the cause of the rest is unknown. The V and J calls and clone size come from that table; D and trimming were worked out from the DNA. The sample data list about 140,000 clones, and roughly 68% of these were observed just once. Clones ranked in the top ten supply about 10% of the sample.

General findings and caveats noted by the study authors: Most TCR sequences were seen in very few donors, while some public TCRs were found in many individuals. Specific HLA alleles were associated with more than 15,000 TCR beta sequences at a false discovery rate of 0.05 in a later analysis. A further reported finding was that TCR beta sequences accurately predicted the HLA-A and HLA-B alleles for most subjects in the first cohort. Linkage disequilibrium might explain the correlated functional status among segregating V segments, but an unknown experimental factor could not be excluded. The 87-base-pair reads could not distinguish some IMGT-functional V segments, including TRBV6-2 and TRBV6-3, so those segments were excluded. The study listed around 160 TCR beta chains as associated with cytomegalovirus. In a later analysis, several top co-occurrence clusters were reported to appear linked to parvovirus B19, influenza, CMV and Epstein-Barr virus. In both the original and validation cohorts, the classifier was reported to diagnose cytomegalovirus status with high specificity and sensitivity. The authors suggested that the approach could potentially be extended to other disease states and immunological phenotypes. Roughly uniform sequencing depth across donors was assumed in presence/absence analyses, although this assumption may not hold. Because counts were too low, under 20 rarely observed V segments, including chromosome 9 orphons, were left out of the earlier analysis of over 550 of the donors. A few of the identified cytomegalovirus-associated TCR beta chains were confirmed in vitro to be specific for cytomegalovirus antigens. The sequencing pipeline was judged likely to have produced a cluster of highly shared sequence variants as a technical artifact. The only immune exposure information available for the cohort was CMV serostatus. Because some donors lacked HLA typing at each locus, the association tests relied only on the typed subset. In a later analysis, HLA-associated TCR beta chains were found to be more clonally expanded and to have lower generation probabilities than equally common non-associated chains. In a later analysis, the rate of TCR association differed among HLA loci, with DRB1 alleles having the most associated TCRs and HLA-C alleles having the fewest. This cohort had only TCR beta chains sequenced, and the lack of alpha or paired-chain data limited which features could be detected. Assigning TCR associations to individual alleles was difficult when HLA alleles, especially DR and DQ, strongly co-occurred. In a later analysis, most CMV-associated TCR beta chains were found to appear HLA-restricted, with HLA associations seemingly driven largely by CMV exposure. Compared with the approximately 670-donor mean, donors in an Asian-associated ancestry cluster had fewer N-insertions in productive TCRs, according to a later genetic analysis. V-gene and J-gene trimming of TCR beta chains was associated with a missense DCLRE1C variant in a later genetic analysis, and the association was replicated in an independent cohort. An earlier analysis of approximately 530 of the donors showed that most TCR beta V segments appeared in productive rearrangements either about 87% or about 30% of the time, which broadly matched IMGT annotations.

Trimming at the junction amounts to 3 bases on V and 5 bases on J, and the germline ends lie 10 bases apart. The CDR3 runs 13 amino acids, cysteine and phenylalanine included. CDR3 DNA is the only sequence kept; it has 39 bases, read in frame from the first base. CDR1 and CDR2 (KGHSH, LQKENI) derive from the germline V gene. The cohort was made up of 650 to 700 healthy bone marrow donors. At the time of sampling, every cohort member was nominally healthy, though immune exposures that went unrecorded were likely present. The donor was CMV seropositive and was included in the group of some 290 seropositive cohort members. A peripheral blood sample was provided by each donor, and peripheral blood mononuclear cells were used for TCR beta sequencing. Genomic DNA extraction from the blood cell samples was performed with the Qiagen DNeasy Blood Extraction Kit.

The source of this sequence is a man between 25 and 39 years old in good health and CMV-seropositive. The material sequenced was PBMCs. This chain is built from TRBV18 and TRBJ2-5, with no reliable assignment of the D segment. In nucleotide form, the sequence is TGTGCCAGCTCACCGCAGGTCCATGAGACCCAGTACTTC. It specifies CASSPQVHETQYF.